What follows describes a single T cell receptor beta chain. Its antigen is as yet unknown. This record comes from a study of cytomegalovirus exposure and HLA in healthy donors. Across the study: Previous work identified 100 million or so unique TCR beta sequences from about 179 million T cells.

General observations from the study: TRBV6-2, TRBV6-3 and other indistinguishable V segments were excluded.

CDR1 is SGHNT, CDR2 YYREEE, per germline (reference sequence). V gave up 7 bases and J gave up 0 bases; unmatched junction bases: 10. This CDR3 has 17 amino acids. The PCR had 60 Vbeta and 13 Jbeta primers. Clones were sequenced by immunoSEQ multiplex PCR, and TCRdb holds only the in-frame ones, with some missing. In the table there are over 150,000 clones, about 74% of which are singletons. This receptor was identified in a woman in her forties in good health and CMV-seronegative. The rearrangement links TRBV5-4 to TRBJ2-2; the match to TRBD2 covers 9 bases. Sequencing was done on a sample of PBMCs. The CDR3 loop is CASSDKSSGANTGELFF. The DNA for the CDR3 is TGTGCCAGCTCCGACAAATCTAGCGGGGCGAACACCGGGGAGCTGTTTTTT.